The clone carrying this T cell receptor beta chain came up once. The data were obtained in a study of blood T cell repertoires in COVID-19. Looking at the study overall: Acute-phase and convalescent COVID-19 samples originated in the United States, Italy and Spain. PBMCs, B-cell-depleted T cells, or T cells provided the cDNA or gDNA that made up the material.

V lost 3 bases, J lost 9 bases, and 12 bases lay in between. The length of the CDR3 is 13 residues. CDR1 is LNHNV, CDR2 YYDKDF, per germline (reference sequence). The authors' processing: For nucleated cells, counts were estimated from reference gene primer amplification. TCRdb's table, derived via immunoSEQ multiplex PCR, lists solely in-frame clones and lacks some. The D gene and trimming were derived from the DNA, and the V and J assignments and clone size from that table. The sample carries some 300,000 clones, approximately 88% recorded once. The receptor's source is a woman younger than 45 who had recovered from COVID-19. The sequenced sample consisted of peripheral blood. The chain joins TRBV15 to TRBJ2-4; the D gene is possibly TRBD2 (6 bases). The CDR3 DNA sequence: TGTGCCACCAGCAGGGGGGGTCTGGGCATTCAGTACTTC. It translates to CATSRGGLGIQYF.